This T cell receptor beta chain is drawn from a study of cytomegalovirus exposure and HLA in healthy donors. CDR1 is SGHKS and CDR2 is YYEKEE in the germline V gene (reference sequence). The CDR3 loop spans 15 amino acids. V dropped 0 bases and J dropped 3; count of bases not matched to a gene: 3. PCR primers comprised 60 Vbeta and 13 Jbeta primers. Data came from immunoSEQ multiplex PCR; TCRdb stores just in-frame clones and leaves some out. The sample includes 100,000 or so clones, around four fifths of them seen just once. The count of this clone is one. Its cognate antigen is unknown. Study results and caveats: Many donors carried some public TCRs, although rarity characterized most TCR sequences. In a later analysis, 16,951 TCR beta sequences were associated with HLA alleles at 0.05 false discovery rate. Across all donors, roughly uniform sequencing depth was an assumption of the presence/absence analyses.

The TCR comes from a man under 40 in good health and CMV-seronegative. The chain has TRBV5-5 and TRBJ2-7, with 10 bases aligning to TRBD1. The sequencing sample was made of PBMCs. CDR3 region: CASSLAGTGVYEQYF. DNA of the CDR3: TGTGCCAGCAGCTTGGCCGGGACAGGGGTCTACGAGCAGTACTTC.